The 5 T cell receptor beta chains below all came from one sample that was sequenced in a study of shared clonotypes between healthy human individuals. Produced via immunoSEQ multiplex PCR; TCRdb's table is partial and in-frame only. Altogether some 680,000 clones are present, around 78% being singletons, with the ten largest covering around 2%. Sequenced input: memory CD4+ T cells sorted from blood. This sample's subset: CD45RA-negative fraction. Receptors originate from a woman aged 25-40 years in good health.

This chain uses TRBV6-1 with TRBJ2-7, with TRBD1 matching over 11 bases. The germline CDR1 and CDR2 sequences are MNHNS and SASEGT. There are 17 residues in the CDR3. Trimming took 3 bases from V and 0 from J; bases not matched to a gene: 7. CDR3 region: CASSEEGGTGGSYEQYF. CDR3 nucleotide sequence: TGTGCCAGCAGTGAGGAGGGAGGGACAGGGGGCTCCTACGAGCAGTACTTC.

The chain carries TRBV27 and TRBJ2-3; 10 bases are shared with TRBD2. The germline V gene encodes CDR1 MNHEY and CDR2 SMNVEV (reference sequence). The CDR3 is 14 amino acids. The trim removed 6 bases at V and 3 bases at J, leaving 3 bases unmatched. The CDR3 is CASRASGSTDTQYF. The CDR3 nucleotides are TGTGCCAGCAGGGCTAGCGGGAGTACAGATACGCAGTATTTT.

This clone has only a few counts. In DNA form, the CDR3 reads TGTGCCAGCAGTCGGACAGACCACTACGAGCAGTACTTC. This codes for CASSRTDHYEQYF. The chain has TRBV7-8 and TRBJ2-7; maybe TRBD1 (6 bases). The germline V and J ends were trimmed by 6 bases and 3 bases, with 12 bases remaining between them. The germline V gene encodes CDR1 SGHVS and CDR2 FQNEAQ. CDR3 length: 13 amino acids.

The rearrangement links TRBV6-1 to TRBJ1-5; 8 bases are shared with TRBD1. The CDR3 is made up of 15 amino acids. The germline V gene has CDR1 MNHNS and CDR2 SASEGT. Unmatched junction bases numbered 6, after V lost 2 bases and J lost 6 bases. The CDR3 DNA is TGTGCCAGCAGTGAAAACAGGGGGGTTAGTCAGCCCCAGCATTTT. It yields the protein CASSENRGVSQPQHF.

Only one count was recorded for this clone. V is TRBV9 and J is TRBJ2-3; D not resolved. This CDR3 has 12 residues. The germline V gene has CDR1 SGDLS and CDR2 YYNGEE. V lost 0 bases, J lost 5 bases, and 4 bases lay in between. As DNA, the CDR3 is TGTGCCAGCAGCGTAGTGGTAGATACGCAGTATTTT. Protein product: CASSVVVDTQYF.